The 16 T cell receptor beta chains below come from one sample, sequenced in a study of OX40 agonist ivuxolimab in advanced cancers. Method: immunoSEQ multiplex PCR; TCRdb's copy keeps in-frame clones and lacks some. The table has approximately 50,000 clones, about nine tenths seen once. The source material was CD4+ or CD8+ T cells sorted from blood, sampled in a trial of the OX40 agonist ivuxolimab. The receptor set was obtained from an adult with an advanced solid tumor such as melanoma, head and neck, liver or kidney cancer.

The rearrangement uses TRBV6-6 and TRBJ2-7; 8 bases are a match to TRBD2. Germline CDR1 reads MNHNY; CDR2 reads SVGAGI (reference sequence). This CDR3 has 16 residues. Trimming took 0 bases from V and 0 from J; bases not matched to a gene: 4. CDR3 loop: CASSYSGGRSSYEQYF. CDR3 nucleotide sequence: TGTGCCAGCAGTTACTCGGGCGGGAGGAGCTCCTACGAGCAGTACTTC.

Note on this clone: This sample also contains other DNA sequences that code for the same CDR3. This rearrangement joins TRBV20-1 to TRBJ2-3; D remains ambiguous. The length of the CDR3 is 10 residues. Trimming pared 3 bases from V and 6 bases from J, leaving 4 bases between. Germline CDR1 is DFQATT and CDR2 is SNEGSKA (reference sequence). CDR3 sequence reads: CSARRDTQYF. CDR3 DNA: TGCAGTGCTAGGAGGGATACGCAGTATTTT.

The chain links TRBV7-2 to TRBJ1-1; no definite D call. V lost 2 bases and J 0 bases, leaving 7 bases between the germline ends. The CDR3 runs 14 residues. Germline CDR1 SGHTA, CDR2 FQGNSA. In DNA, the CDR3 is TGTGCCAGCAGCTTAAGTGTCGTGAACACTGAAGCTTTCTTT. It translates to CASSLSVVNTEAFF.

Worth noting for this clone: A read error may account for a junction end that differs from germline. V usage is TRBV7-2 and J usage is TRBJ2-1; the match to TRBD2 covers 10 bases. This CDR3 is 13 amino acids long. Germline CDR1 SGHTA, CDR2 FQGNSA. CDR3 loop: CASSQEVAGGRIF. CDR3 nucleotides: TGTGCCAGCAGCCAAGAAGTAGCGGGAGGAAGGATCTTC.

V is TRBV5-1 and J is TRBJ2-1; TRBD2 matches 7 bases. This CDR3 region has 17 residues. Germline V CDR1 and CDR2: SGHRS, YFSETQ. The V and J ends lost 0 bases and 6 bases, in that order; junction bases with no gene match: 12. The CDR3 coding sequence is TGCGCCAGCAGCTTGGGGGTTGGTGGCGGGAGCGGCAATGAGCAGTTCTTC. Translation: CASSLGVGGGSGNEQFF.

The chain carries TRBV2 and TRBJ2-2, with D perhaps assigned TRBD1 or TRBD2 (5 bases each). The CDR3 loop spans 11 amino acids. V shed 7 bases and J shed 11 bases, with 11 bases lying between them. The germline V gene encodes CDR1 SNHLY and CDR2 FYNNEI. The CDR3 bases are TGTGCCAGCAATCGGGGCCAAGAGCTGTTTTTT. Amino acids: CASNRGQELFF.

This clone was seen only a few times. J is TRBJ2-7 and V is TRBV7-9; D uncertain. The germline gives CDR1 SEHNR, CDR2 FQNEAQ (reference sequence). V was clipped by 3 bases and J by 2 bases, with 11 bases between them. This CDR3 spans 14 amino acids. The CDR3 DNA follows: TGTGCCAGCAGCTTGGCCTTTACCCCCTACGAGCAGTACTTC. It translates to CASSLAFTPYEQYF.

The genes are TRBV30 and TRBJ1-3; tentatively, D is TRBD1 (5 bases). Trimming cost V 3 bases and J 0 bases, with 12 bases left between them. The germline V gene has CDR1 GTSNPN and CDR2 SVGIG (reference sequence). This CDR3 spans 15 amino acids. The CDR3 coding sequence is TGTGCCTGGAGACGAGGGACGGGCTCTGGAAACACCATATATTTT. Protein sequence: CAWRRGTGSGNTIYF.

The chain has TRBV10-3 and TRBJ2-1; possible D gene TRBD2, 5 bases. Trimming left V 6 bases short and J 5 bases short, with 20 bases between. CDR1 and CDR2 (germline): ENHRY, SYGVKD. The CDR3 sequence is 16 residues long. CDR3 protein: CAISSSFSVVDNEQFF. The CDR3 region has the DNA TGTGCCATCAGCTCCTCTTTTAGCGTGGTCGACAATGAGCAGTTCTTC.

This clone was seen only once. The chain employs TRBV15 and TRBJ2-2, with unresolved D. V was shortened by 0 bases and J by 4 bases, with 3 bases between the two germline ends. This CDR3 is 13 amino acids long. CDR1 and CDR2 (germline): LNHNV, YYDKDF (reference sequence). The CDR3 loop is CATSRDRTGELFF. The CDR3 nucleotides read TGTGCCACCAGCAGAGATCGCACCGGGGAGCTGTTTTTT.

The rearrangement joins TRBV7-8 to TRBJ2-1, with no clear D. V was trimmed by 3 bases and J by 1 base, leaving 7 bases between them. This CDR3 comprises 14 residues. Germline V CDR1 and CDR2: SGHVS, FQNEAQ. CDR3 loop: CASSFGQSYNEQFF. The CDR3 DNA follows: TGTGCCAGCAGCTTCGGGCAATCCTACAATGAGCAGTTCTTC.

The chain joins TRBV11-2 to TRBJ2-5, with 12 bases identical to TRBD2. Germline loops: CDR1 SGHAT, CDR2 FQNNGV. CDR3 length: 17 residues. V lost 5 bases, J lost 5 bases, and 12 bases stayed unmatched. In nucleotides, the CDR3 is TGTGCCAGCAGCCCCCGGCTAGCGGGAGGGCCTGGGGAGACCCAGTACTTC. Translation gives CASSPRLAGGPGETQYF. Supplemented by reference TRBV11-2 and TRBJ2-5, the full variable domain reads EAGVAQSPRYKIIEKRQSVAFWCNPISGHATLYWYQQILGQGPKLLIQFQNNGVVDDSQLPKDRFSAERLKGVDSTLKIQPAKLEDSAVYLCASSPRLAGGPGETQYFGPGTRLLVL.

V is TRBV4-2 and J is TRBJ2-1; unclear D gene. The germline V gene encodes CDR1 LGHNA and CDR2 YNFKEQ. The V and J ends lost 2 bases and 5 bases respectively, with 10 bases between them. The CDR3 spans 14 residues. CDR3 nucleotides: TGTGCCAGCAGCCAACGGATCCCCCACAATGAGCAGTTCTTC. As protein: CASSQRIPHNEQFF.

The genes are TRBV27 and TRBJ2-7; the D is unclear. V dropped 4 bases and J dropped 1 base, with 14 bases sitting between them. The germline V gene encodes CDR1 MNHEY and CDR2 SMNVEV (reference sequence). The CDR3 loop spans 15 amino acids. The CDR3 region has the DNA TGTGCCAGCAGTTCCCAGCCCACCGTTTCCTACGAGCAGTACTTC. Its translation is CASSSQPTVSYEQYF.

The gene calls are TRBV19 and TRBJ1-2; D not certain. V was trimmed by 6 bases and J by 8 bases, leaving 22 bases between them. Germline V gene sequence: CDR1 LNHDA, CDR2 SQIVND (reference sequence). This CDR3 is built from 15 residues. The CDR3, as DNA: TGTGCCAGTAGCACTCCCCCGTGGGGAGGAAGCGGCTACACCTTC. This translates into CASSTPPWGGSGYTF.

CDR3 amino acids: CSSEASPDEQFF. The CDR3 bases are TGCAGCTCGGAGGCTAGCCCCGATGAGCAGTTCTTC. The V and J genes are TRBV29-1 and TRBJ2-1; TRBD2 might be the D (5 bases). Germline V CDR1 and CDR2: SQVTM, ANQGSEA. V lost 8 bases to trimming and J lost 8 bases, with 16 bases between them. This CDR3 comprises 12 residues.